This record covers a single T cell receptor beta chain. Clones were sequenced by immunoSEQ multiplex PCR, and TCRdb holds only the in-frame ones, with some missing. The data contain about 1,500,000 clones, roughly 96% of them singletons. This specimen belongs to a study of shared clonotypes between healthy human individuals. This CDR3 spans 16 amino acids. Germline CDR1 is SGHNT and CDR2 is YYREEE (reference sequence). V lost 4 bases and J lost 7, with 20 bases in between. The chain recombines TRBV5-4 with TRBJ2-2; possibly TRBD1 or TRBD2 for D (7 bases each). This clonotype was obtained from a man younger than 45 in good health. Sequenced input: naive CD4+ T cells sorted from blood. Specified subset: CD45RA+ positively selected. The CDR3 spells CASSKAGGRAGGELFF. The CDR3 coding sequence is TGTGCCAGCAGCAAAGCAGGGGGGAGGGCCGGCGGGGAGCTGTTTTTT.